This T cell receptor (beta chain) comes out of a study of blood T cell repertoires in COVID-19. CDR3 size: 13 residues. Trimming took 6 bases from V and 6 from J; bases not matched to a gene: 8. Seattle patients were enrolled while actively infected and followed longitudinally. The assay was immunoSEQ multiplex PCR, and TCRdb's table has in-frame clones only and misses some. Of roughly 20,000 clones listed, around 77% are singletons. This chain connects TRBV12-3 or TRBV12-4 to TRBJ2-7; 7 nucleotides match TRBD2. This clonotype originated in a man aged 65 to 79 with COVID-19, enrolled during active disease. The sequenced sample was peripheral blood. The chain's CDR3 is CASSPPGGREQYF. The CDR3 DNA sequence: TGTGCCAGCAGCCCCCCGGGGGGACGCGAGCAGTACTTC.